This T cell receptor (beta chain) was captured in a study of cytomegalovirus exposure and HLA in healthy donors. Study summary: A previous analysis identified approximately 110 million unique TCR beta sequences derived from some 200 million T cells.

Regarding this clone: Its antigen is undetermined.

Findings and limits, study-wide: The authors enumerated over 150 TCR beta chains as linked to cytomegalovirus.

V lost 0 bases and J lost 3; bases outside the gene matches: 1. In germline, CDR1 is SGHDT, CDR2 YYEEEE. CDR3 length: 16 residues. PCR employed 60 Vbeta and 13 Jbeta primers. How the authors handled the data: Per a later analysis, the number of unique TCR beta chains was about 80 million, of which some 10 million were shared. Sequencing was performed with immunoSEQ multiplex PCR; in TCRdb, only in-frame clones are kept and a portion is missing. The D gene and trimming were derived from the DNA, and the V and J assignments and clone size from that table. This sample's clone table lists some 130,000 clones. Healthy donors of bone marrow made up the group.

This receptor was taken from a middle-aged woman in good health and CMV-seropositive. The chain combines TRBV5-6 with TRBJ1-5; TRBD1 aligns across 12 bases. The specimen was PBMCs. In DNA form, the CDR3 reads TGTGCCAGCAGCTTGGCGGGACAGGGGGCCAATCAGCCCCAGCATTTT. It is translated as CASSLAGQGANQPQHF. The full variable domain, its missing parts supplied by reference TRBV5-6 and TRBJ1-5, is DAGVTQSPTHLIKTRGQQVTLRCSPKSGHDTVSWYQQALGQGPQFIFQYYEEEERQRGNFPDRFSGHQFPNYSSELNVNALLLGDSALYLCASSLAGQGANQPQHFGDGTRLSIL.